The 10 T cell receptor beta chains below come from one sample, sequenced in a study of beta chain features in type 1 diabetes. No antigen has been assigned to these receptors. Reverse transcription of all isolated RNA meant that expressed TCRB transcripts were sequenced. The repertoire was sequenced with immunoSEQ multiplex PCR; TCRdb's copy has only in-frame clones and lacks some. The sample shows 200,000 to 250,000 clones, about 14% of them seen only once. Study-wide findings and caveats: Significant though moderate, a shortening of TCRB CDR3s appeared in all four CD4+ subsets of Type 1 diabetes patients.

The sequenced material came from naive CD4+ T cells from blood. These receptors were taken from a man aged 25 to 45 with type 1 diabetes.

This clone has a handful of counts. The CDR3 is CASSNRDRGKELFF. CDR3 coding DNA: TGTGCCAGCAGCAACCGGGACAGGGGGAAGGAACTGTTTTTT. This sequence joins TRBV5-4 and TRBJ1-4; TRBD1 matches at 11 bases. The germline V gene has CDR1 SGHNT and CDR2 YYREEE (reference sequence). The CDR3 spans 14 residues. J lost 12 bases, V lost 4 bases, and 8 bases had no gene match.

A few counts support this clone. The rearrangement links TRBV14 to TRBJ2-5; 10 bases map to TRBD2. Germline trimming cut 0 bases from V and 4 bases from J; bases unmatched to any gene: 8. The germline gives CDR1 SGHDN, CDR2 FVKESK. The CDR3 has 17 amino acids. The CDR3 reads CASSQDLSGRPTETQYF. As DNA, the CDR3 is TGTGCCAGCAGCCAAGACCTTAGCGGGAGGCCCACAGAGACCCAGTACTTC.

This clone appeared a few times. The gene calls are TRBV30 and TRBJ2-1, with 7 bases that match TRBD2. The germline V gene has CDR1 GTSNPN and CDR2 SVGIG (reference sequence). The CDR3 extends over 12 amino acids. The CDR3 spells CGSAGSYNEQFF. DNA for the CDR3: TGTGGGTCAGCGGGGTCCTACAATGAGCAGTTCTTC.

This clone was counted only a few times. This sequence joins TRBV30 and TRBJ2-2; 7 nucleotides line up with TRBD2. Trimming cost V 0 bases and J 7 bases; bases outside gene matches: 11. This CDR3 has 16 amino acids. Germline CDR1 GTSNPN, CDR2 SVGIG (reference sequence). The CDR3 DNA follows: TGTGCCTGGAGTGTACTTGACAGCGGGGAGGACGGGGAGCTGTTTTTT. This codes for CAWSVLDSGEDGELFF.

The chain couples TRBV7-6 to TRBJ2-7, with D perhaps TRBD2 (5 bases). V was clipped by 5 bases and J by 3 bases, with 17 bases between them. CDR3 length: 15 amino acids. Germline values: CDR1 SGHVS, CDR2 FNYEAQ. CDR3 sequence reads: CASSLAATNVYEQYF. For the CDR3, the DNA is TGTGCCAGCAGCCTTGCCGCGACTAACGTCTACGAGCAGTACTTC.

The rearrangement joins TRBV19 to TRBJ2-5; 9 bases match TRBD1. CDR1 LNHDA and CDR2 SQIVND come from the germline V gene (reference sequence). The CDR3 consists of 14 residues. V dropped 2 bases and J dropped 5; count of bases not matched to a gene: 3. CDR3 residues: CASSIRTGVETQYF. DNA of the CDR3: TGTGCCAGTAGTATACGGACAGGGGTGGAGACCCAGTACTTC. Complete variable domain (other parts from reference TRBV19 and TRBJ2-5): DGGITQSPKYLFRKEGQNVTLSCEQNLNHDAMYWYRQDPGQGLRLIYYSQIVNDFQKGDIAEGYSVSREKKESFPLTVTSAQKNPTAFYLCASSIRTGVETQYFGPGTRLLVL.

This clone occurred a few times. The chain uses TRBV5-1 and TRBJ2-2, with D tentatively TRBD1 (5 bases). From germline, CDR1 is SGHRS and CDR2 YFSETQ. V was pared by 0 bases and J by 4 bases, with 13 bases between. This CDR3 is built from 16 residues. In DNA, the CDR3 is TGCGCCAGCAGCTTGGTGGCAGGGTTAGGCACCGGGGAGCTGTTTTTT. It yields the protein CASSLVAGLGTGELFF. Looking up the rest from reference TRBV5-1 and TRBJ2-2 gives the full variable domain: KAGVTQTPRYLIKTRGQQVTLSCSPISGHRSVSWYQQTPGQGLQFLFEYFSETQRNKGNFPGRFSGRQFSNSRSEMNVSTLELGDSALYLCASSLVAGLGTGELFFGEGSRLTVL.

This chain links TRBV19 with TRBJ2-1, with D unresolved. V lost 8 bases and J lost 3, with 5 bases in between. CDR1 and CDR2 (germline): LNHDA, SQIVND (reference sequence). This CDR3 has 11 residues. This chain's CDR3 is CASDNYNEQFF. The CDR3 coding sequence is TGTGCCAGTGACAACTACAATGAGCAGTTCTTC.

The table lists this clone with a few counts. V is TRBV4-1 and J is TRBJ2-2; D remains unclear. The CDR3 length is 14 residues. V lost 2 bases, J lost 3 bases, and 7 bases lay in between. Germline V gene data show CDR1 as MGHRA and CDR2 as YSYEKL. For the CDR3, the DNA is TGCGCCAGCAGCCAACTTCCCTACACCGGGGAGCTGTTTTTT. Its translation: CASSQLPYTGELFF.

This clone was counted a few times. The chain is built from TRBV7-9 and TRBJ2-2, with 8 bases fitting TRBD2. There are 16 residues in the CDR3. Germline V gene data show CDR1 as SEHNR and CDR2 as FQNEAQ (reference sequence). The trim removed 5 bases at V and 3 bases at J, leaving 8 bases unmatched. As DNA, the CDR3 is TGTGCCAGCAGCCCAGCGGGGGAGAGGGACACCGGGGAGCTGTTTTTT. Its translation: CASSPAGERDTGELFF.